The sequence of this T cell receptor (beta chain) was determined in a study of blood T cell repertoires in COVID-19. Study background: Specimens from acute and convalescent COVID-19 originated in the United States, Italy and Spain. The analysed material was cDNA or gDNA that came from T cells, B-cell-depleted T cells, or PBMCs.

In the authors' workflow: Amplification of reference gene primers was used by the study to estimate nucleated cell counts. Sequencing was performed with immunoSEQ multiplex PCR; in TCRdb, only in-frame clones are kept and a portion is missing. D and trimming come from the DNA, and the V and J calls and clone size come from that table. The sample shows under 300,000 clones, 83% of them seen only once. Germline CDR1 and CDR2: MNHNS and SASEGT. CDR3 size: 15 residues. The trim removed 1 base at V and 7 bases at J, leaving 6 bases unmatched. The receptor was derived from a human donor in a cohort sampled during active COVID-19. Sequenced: peripheral blood. The chain combines TRBV6-1 with TRBJ1-5, with 8 bases aligning to TRBD1. CDR3 nucleotide sequence: TGTGCCAGCAGTGAAGGCTACAGGGGGGGACAGCCCCAGCATTTT. It is translated as CASSEGYRGGQPQHF.